These 32 T cell receptor beta chains were sequenced from one sample in a study of control samples from healthy donors and cancer patients. Assay used: immunoSEQ multiplex PCR; TCRdb lists only in-frame clones, some missing. The top ten clones hold under 30% of a sample with roughly 43,000 clones, roughly 94% of them seen once. Material for sequencing was blood. The receptors stem from a man between 60 and 70 years old in good health.

The chain couples TRBV28 to TRBJ2-1, with 7 bases fitting TRBD2. The CDR3 contains 15 residues. Germline V gene lookup returns CDR1 MDHEN and CDR2 SYDVKM. V lost 5 bases and J lost 8; bases outside the gene matches: 12. The CDR3 here is CASSLGGGSRYEQFF. In DNA, the CDR3 is TGTGCCAGCAGTCTAGGTGGCGGGAGTAGGTATGAGCAGTTCTTC.

The chain is built from TRBV9 and TRBJ2-5, with D perhaps matching TRBD1 or TRBD2 (5 bases each). The V and J ends lost 3 bases and 4 bases respectively, with 19 bases between them. The CDR3 covers 16 residues. Per the germline V gene, CDR1 is SGDLS and CDR2 is YYNGEE. CDR3 sequence (DNA): TGTGCCAGCAGCGGTGACTTCGGGGATAGGGGAGAGACCCAGTACTTC. Translated, it gives CASSGDFGDRGETQYF. Supplemented by reference TRBV9 and TRBJ2-5, the full variable domain reads DSGVTQTPKHLITATGQRVTLRCSPRSGDLSVYWYQQSLDQGLQFLIQYYNGEERAKGNILERFSAQQFPDLHSELNLSSLELGDSALYFCASSGDFGDRGETQYFGPGTRLLVL.

This clone came up once. The chain joins TRBV21-1 to TRBJ1-5. TRBV21-1 is a documented pseudogene. This CDR3 is 14 amino acids long. CDR3 DNA sequence: TGTGCCAGCAGCCGAGGGGGGGCGCGTCAGCCCCAGCATTTT. It encodes CASSRGGARQPQHF.

The genes are TRBV27 and TRBJ2-5; D not certain. This CDR3 region has 13 residues. CDR1 MNHEY and CDR2 SMNVEV come from the germline V gene (reference sequence). V was cut by 1 base and J by 4 bases, with 7 bases left in between. The CDR3 protein is CASSLFSRETQYF. The CDR3 DNA reads as TGTGCCAGCAGTTTATTTTCGAGAGAGACCCAGTACTTC.

The genes are TRBV11-2 and TRBJ1-5; a weak D match, TRBD1 (5 bases). Germline assignment: CDR1 SGHAT and CDR2 FQNNGV. CDR3 length: 15 residues. The V end lost 3 bases, the J end lost 0 bases, and 9 bases lay between the germline ends. The CDR3 bases are TGTGCCAGCAGCTTGGGACTCCTTAGCAATCAGCCCCAGCATTTT. This gives the protein CASSLGLLSNQPQHF.

The J gene is TRBJ2-2, the V gene TRBV27; D is ambiguous. Trimming took 5 bases from V and 7 from J, leaving 8 bases between them. CDR3 length: 12 amino acids. From germline, CDR1 is MNHEY and CDR2 SMNVEV (reference sequence). The CDR3, as DNA: TGTGCCAGCAGTGAGATTGGCGGGGAGCTGTTTTTT. Translation gives CASSEIGGELFF.

The count of this clone is one. The V and J genes are TRBV10-2 and TRBJ1-1; a possible D gene is TRBD1 (6 bases). The V end lost 3 bases, the J end lost 4 bases, and 12 bases lay between the germline ends. There are 14 residues in the CDR3. The germline V gene has CDR1 WSHSY and CDR2 SAAADI. The CDR3 protein is CASSDRGDTTEAFF. The CDR3, as DNA: TGCGCCAGCAGTGACCGAGGGGACACCACTGAAGCTTTCTTT.

The chain joins TRBV29-1 to TRBJ2-7; 10 bases match TRBD2. V lost 7 bases, J lost 4 bases, and 13 bases stayed unmatched. Looked up from germline, CDR1 is SQVTM and CDR2 is ANQGSEA. This CDR3 is 15 amino acids long. The CDR3 sequence is CSALGAGGLSYEQYF. The CDR3 DNA is TGCAGCGCACTGGGAGCGGGAGGGCTCTCATACGAGCAGTACTTC.

The rearrangement joins TRBV11-2 to TRBJ1-1, with no clear D. Germline V gene data show CDR1 as SGHAT and CDR2 as FQNNGV. The length of the CDR3 is 11 residues. The germline V and J ends were trimmed by 5 bases and 7 bases, with 8 bases remaining between them. CDR3 residues: CASSRQSEAFF. CDR3 DNA: TGTGCCAGCAGCCGCCAAAGTGAAGCTTTCTTT.

The V and J genes are TRBV28 and TRBJ1-2; D is uncertain. The germline V gene has CDR1 MDHEN and CDR2 SYDVKM. This CDR3 contains 10 residues. Trimming pared 6 bases from V and 6 bases from J, leaving 5 bases between. The CDR3 spells CASRRNGYTF. CDR3 bases: TGTGCCAGCAGAAGAAATGGCTACACCTTC.

The table lists this clone with a count of one. The genes are TRBV5-4 and TRBJ2-3; D is tentatively TRBD1 or TRBD2 (6 bases each). V was pared by 0 bases and J by 3 bases, with 11 bases between. The germline CDR1 and CDR2 sequences are SGHNT and YYREEE (reference sequence). The CDR3 spans 15 residues. The CDR3 loop is CASSLGGARTDTQYF. The DNA for the CDR3 is TGTGCCAGCAGCTTGGGGGGGGCGAGAACAGATACGCAGTATTTT.

V usage is TRBV29-1 and J usage is TRBJ1-1; possibly TRBD1 for D (5 bases). This CDR3 region has 12 residues. V was shortened by 7 bases and J by 0 bases, with 9 bases between the two germline ends. Germline lookup yields CDR1 SQVTM and CDR2 ANQGSEA. The CDR3 DNA is TGCAGCGCAAAGACAGTGAACACTGAAGCTTTCTTT. Its translation: CSAKTVNTEAFF.

J is TRBJ2-1 and V is TRBV27; 12 positions match TRBD2. Germline V gene sequence: CDR1 MNHEY, CDR2 SMNVEV (reference sequence). The CDR3 has 17 amino acids. J gave up 4 bases and V 2 bases, and 6 bases lay outside the gene matches. DNA for the CDR3: TGTGCCAGCAGTTTAGATCTAGCGGGAGGGTTTTACAATGAGCAGTTCTTC. It specifies CASSLDLAGGFYNEQFF.

The chain links TRBV18 to TRBJ1-4; no clear D gene. The CDR3 covers 16 residues. Deletions cut 3 bases from V and 0 bases from J, with 11 bases between. Germline V gene sequence: CDR1 KGHSH, CDR2 LQKENI. The chain's CDR3 is CASSPYPVATNEKLFF. In nucleotides, the CDR3 is TGTGCCAGCTCACCTTACCCAGTGGCAACTAATGAAAAACTGTTTTTT.

V is TRBV5-1 and J is TRBJ1-5; the D is unclear. CDR1 and CDR2 from the germline V gene are SGHRS and YFSETQ. The CDR3 extends over 13 amino acids. V was clipped by 4 bases and J by 4 bases, with 9 bases between them. The DNA for the CDR3 is TGCGCCAGCAGCGCGGAATTTAATCAGCCCCAGCATTTT. Amino acid sequence: CASSAEFNQPQHF.

V and J are TRBV27 and TRBJ2-2, with D possibly being TRBD2 (6 bases). Germline-derived CDR1 and CDR2 are MNHEY and SMNVEV (reference sequence). The CDR3 runs to 14 residues. The V end was cut by 7 bases, the J end by 4 bases, with 13 bases between. CDR3 sequence (DNA): TGTGCCAGCAAGGAGGGGATTCTCACCGGGGAGCTGTTTTTT. This gives the protein CASKEGILTGELFF.

The chain recombines TRBV7-9 with TRBJ2-3; 10 nucleotides align to TRBD2. The CDR3 has 16 amino acids. The V and J ends lost 2 bases and 3 bases, in that order; junction bases with no gene match: 5. The V gene's germline CDR1 is SEHNR and CDR2 FQNEAQ (reference sequence). The CDR3 DNA reads TGTGCCAGCAGCTTAACTAGCGGGGTCGTGACAGATACGCAGTATTTT. Its translation is CASSLTSGVVTDTQYF.

This rearrangement joins TRBV7-2 to TRBJ2-4; a possible D gene is TRBD1 (7 bases). This CDR3 comprises 14 residues. The V gene lost 5 bases and the J gene lost 6 bases, with 14 bases spanning the gap. Germline CDR1 SGHTA, CDR2 FQGNSA. The CDR3 nucleotides read TGTGCCAGCAGCCCCCAGGGGGGATTAAACATTCAGTACTTC. This gives the protein CASSPQGGLNIQYF.

The genes are TRBV9 and TRBJ1-1; tentative D call: TRBD1 (6 bases). This CDR3 has 15 residues. With 3 bases removed from V and 5 bases from J, the gap between germline ends came to 17 bases. CDR1 is SGDLS, CDR2 YYNGEE, per germline. The CDR3 nucleotides read TGTGCCAGCAGCGCCCACTATGGGGGCGGGACTGAAGCTTTCTTT. Translated: CASSAHYGGGTEAFF.

This chain connects TRBV5-5 to TRBJ1-5; D gene ambiguous. Trimming left V 2 bases short and J 3 bases short, with 9 bases between. This CDR3 comprises 14 residues. Germline loops: CDR1 SGHKS, CDR2 YYEKEE (reference sequence). This CDR3 is CASSFFGYNQPQHF. The DNA of the CDR3 is TGTGCCAGCAGCTTTTTCGGTTACAATCAGCCCCAGCATTTT.

The genes are TRBV6-2 or TRBV6-3 and TRBJ2-3; tentatively, D is TRBD2 (6 bases). V lost 2 bases to trimming and J lost 2 bases, with 17 bases between them. Per the germline V gene, CDR1 is MNHEY and CDR2 is SVGEGT. The CDR3 totals 17 residues. DNA of the CDR3: TGTGCCAGCAGTTACGACTGGGGCGGGACGTCCACAGATACGCAGTATTTT. Translating gives CASSYDWGGTSTDTQYF.

This chain links TRBV5-6 with TRBJ1-2; unclear D gene. The CDR3 is 15 amino acids. CDR1 and CDR2 (germline): SGHDT, YYEEEE. Trimming removed 2 bases from V and 0 bases from J, with 11 bases in between. The CDR3 is CASSFPTPANYGYTF. CDR3 nucleotide sequence: TGTGCCAGCAGCTTTCCGACCCCCGCTAACTATGGCTACACCTTC.

This sequence joins TRBV6-5 and TRBJ2-5; weak D call: TRBD1 (6 bases). Germline CDR1 and CDR2: MNHEY and SVGAGI. V was clipped by 0 bases and J by 3 bases, with 11 bases between them. This CDR3 has 15 residues. This chain's CDR3 is CASSYSNRVEETQYF. As DNA, the CDR3 is TGTGCCAGCAGTTACTCCAACAGGGTGGAAGAGACCCAGTACTTC.

V usage is TRBV7-9 and J usage is TRBJ2-3; D might be TRBD2 (5 bases). The CDR3 is made up of 16 amino acids. Germline CDR1 is SEHNR and CDR2 is FQNEAQ (reference sequence). Trimming took off 3 bases at V and 7 bases at J, with 20 bases between the two ends. The chain's CDR3 is CASSLSLRGSRYTQYF. The CDR3 region has the DNA TGTGCCAGCAGCTTGAGTCTAAGAGGGAGTCGATATACGCAGTATTTT.

V usage is TRBV6-5 and J usage is TRBJ2-1; TRBD1 aligns across 9 bases. Germline assignment: CDR1 MNHEY and CDR2 SVGAGI. J gave up 3 bases and V 7 bases, and 7 bases lay outside the gene matches. CDR3 length: 15 residues. This CDR3 reads CASISDRGYYNEQFF. CDR3 coding DNA: TGTGCCAGCATATCGGACAGGGGCTACTACAATGAGCAGTTCTTC.

The J gene is TRBJ2-3, the V gene TRBV7-9; D not certain. Germline-derived CDR1 and CDR2 are SEHNR and FQNEAQ (reference sequence). Trimming shortened V by 6 bases and J by 1 base, and 8 bases separated the two germline ends. The CDR3 totals 13 residues. For the CDR3, the DNA is TGTGCCAGCAGTTCCATGGGCACAGATACGCAGTATTTT. It is translated as CASSSMGTDTQYF.

The chain recombines TRBV3-1 (or the pseudogene TRBV3-2) with TRBJ2-5, with D unresolved. The CDR3 runs 14 residues. V was cut by 3 bases and J by 0 bases, with 8 bases left in between. CDR1 and CDR2 from the germline V gene are LGHDT and YNNKEL (reference sequence). CDR3 sequence reads: CASSQDPYQETQYF. The CDR3 bases are TGTGCCAGCAGCCAGGATCCGTACCAAGAGACCCAGTACTTC.

The chain joins TRBV10-2 to TRBJ1-2, with 8 bases aligning to TRBD1. V was pared by 7 bases and J by 2 bases, with 6 bases of the junction left unmatched. The CDR3 runs to 14 residues. CDR1 is WSHSY, CDR2 SAAADI, per germline. The CDR3 is CASKSAGGNYGYTF. The CDR3 nucleotides read TGCGCCAGCAAATCGGCAGGGGGCAACTATGGCTACACCTTC.

This chain links TRBV12-3 or TRBV12-4 with TRBJ2-7; D not certain. This CDR3 is 11 amino acids long. V was clipped by 6 bases and J by 4 bases, with 7 bases between them. The CDR3 bases are TGTGCCAGCAGCCGGTTGTACGAGCAGTACTTC. Translated: CASSRLYEQYF.

The V call is TRBV10-3, the J call TRBJ1-2; no clear D gene. CDR3 length: 14 residues. Trimming took 2 bases from V and 0 from J, leaving 7 bases between them. The V gene's germline CDR1 is ENHRY and CDR2 SYGVKD. The DNA of the CDR3 is TGTGCCATCAGTGAGCCCCCAACTAACTATGGCTACACCTTC. Translation: CAISEPPTNYGYTF.

V is TRBV11-2 and J is TRBJ2-7; D remains unclear. CDR1 and CDR2 from the germline V gene are SGHAT and FQNNGV. Trimming took 2 bases from V and 7 from J, leaving 9 bases between them. The CDR3 is made up of 12 amino acids. The CDR3 DNA sequence: TGTGCCAGCAGCTTAATGGCGTGGGAGCAGTACTTC. This encodes CASSLMAWEQYF.

The rearrangement links TRBV18 to TRBJ2-7; no definite D call. The CDR3 sequence is 14 residues long. Trimming took off 2 bases at V and 3 bases at J, with 11 bases between the two ends. Germline V gene sequence: CDR1 KGHSH, CDR2 LQKENI. CDR3 residues: CASSPDIENYEQYF. For the CDR3, the DNA is TGTGCCAGCTCACCAGACATCGAAAACTACGAGCAGTACTTC.